A single sample gave rise to the 8 T cell receptor beta chains below, sequenced in a study of T cell changes during pregnancy in multiple sclerosis. Using immunoSEQ multiplex PCR, the repertoire was profiled, and TCRdb retains in-frame clones only, with some absent. The sample records 65,000 to 75,000 clones, more than 85% being singletons. The specimen comprised peripheral blood, sampled in the second trimester of pregnancy. These receptor sequences come from a female donor with multiple sclerosis, enrolled in a pregnancy study.

J is TRBJ1-5 and V is TRBV7-6, with D maybe TRBD1 (6 bases). Trimming pared 4 bases from V and 9 bases from J, leaving 16 bases between. There are 14 residues in the CDR3. Germline loops: CDR1 SGHVS, CDR2 FNYEAQ. The CDR3 coding sequence is TGTGCCAGCAGCTCCCGTGGGGGGGGCTGGCCCCAGCATTTT. It translates to CASSSRGGGWPQHF.

The V gene is TRBV5-1, the J gene TRBJ2-1, with 9 bases matching TRBD2. The germline V gene encodes CDR1 SGHRS and CDR2 YFSETQ. V dropped 5 bases and J dropped 4; count of bases not matched to a gene: 4. This CDR3 region has 14 residues. The CDR3: CASRGLADYNEQFF. For the CDR3, the DNA is TGCGCCAGCAGGGGACTAGCTGATTACAATGAGCAGTTCTTC.

This clone was detected a few times. The V and J genes are TRBV4-1 and TRBJ2-2; 10 bases align to TRBD2. The V gene's germline CDR1 is MGHRA and CDR2 YSYEKL. Trimming took 4 bases from V and 1 from J; bases not matched to a gene: 6. The CDR3 spans 17 residues. CDR3 coding DNA: TGCGCCAGCAGCCTCCAGCGGGAGGGCCGGAACACCGGGGAGCTGTTTTTT. Translated, it gives CASSLQREGRNTGELFF.

The V call is TRBV29-1, the J call TRBJ2-5, with D maybe TRBD1 (5 bases). This CDR3 comprises 12 residues. The V gene's germline CDR1 is SQVTM and CDR2 ANQGSEA. V shed 5 bases and J shed 0 bases, with 7 bases lying between them. The CDR3 region is CSVLTDQETQYF. The DNA for the CDR3 is TGCAGCGTTCTGACAGACCAAGAGACCCAGTACTTC.

The chain uses TRBV5-1 and TRBJ1-1, with 7 bases fitting TRBD1. Germline-derived CDR1 and CDR2 are SGHRS and YFSETQ. The CDR3 sequence is 14 residues long. With 4 bases clipped from V and 4 bases from J, the junction kept 7 bases outside the gene matches. As DNA, the CDR3 is TGCGCCAGCAGCCATGACAGGGTGGGCACTGAAGCTTTCTTT. Protein: CASSHDRVGTEAFF.

The chain recombines TRBV19 with TRBJ2-7; TRBD1 matches at 11 bases. CDR1 and CDR2 (germline): LNHDA, SQIVND (reference sequence). The ends lost 3 bases at V and 2 bases at J; junction bases unmatched: 0. This CDR3 region has 14 residues. CDR3 region: CASSMGQGAYEQYF. In DNA, the CDR3 is TGTGCCAGTAGTATGGGACAGGGGGCCTACGAGCAGTACTTC.

The gene calls are TRBV28 and TRBJ2-1; the match to TRBD2 covers 7 bases. Germline values: CDR1 MDHEN, CDR2 SYDVKM. V gave up 6 bases and J gave up 8 bases; unmatched junction bases: 7. The CDR3 runs 13 residues. CDR3 in DNA: TGTGCCAGCAGGGCCGAAGGGAGGGATGAGCAGTTCTTC. The encoded protein is CASRAEGRDEQFF. The complete variable domain, with remaining parts taken from reference TRBV28 and TRBJ2-1, reads DVKVTQSSRYLVKRTGEKVFLECVQDMDHENMFWYRQDPGLGLRLIYFSYDVKMKEKGDIPEGYSVSREKKERFSLILESASTNQTSMYLCASRAEGRDEQFFGPGTRLTVL.

The chain carries TRBV9 and TRBJ1-2; D may be TRBD1 (5 bases). CDR3 length: 17 amino acids. Germline V gene lookup returns CDR1 SGDLS and CDR2 YYNGEE. The V gene lost 0 bases and the J gene lost 10 bases, with 25 bases spanning the gap. The CDR3 is CASSVALGGMGPLPYTF. The CDR3 DNA reads as TGTGCCAGCAGCGTAGCGCTCGGGGGAATGGGGCCTCTCCCCTACACCTTC.